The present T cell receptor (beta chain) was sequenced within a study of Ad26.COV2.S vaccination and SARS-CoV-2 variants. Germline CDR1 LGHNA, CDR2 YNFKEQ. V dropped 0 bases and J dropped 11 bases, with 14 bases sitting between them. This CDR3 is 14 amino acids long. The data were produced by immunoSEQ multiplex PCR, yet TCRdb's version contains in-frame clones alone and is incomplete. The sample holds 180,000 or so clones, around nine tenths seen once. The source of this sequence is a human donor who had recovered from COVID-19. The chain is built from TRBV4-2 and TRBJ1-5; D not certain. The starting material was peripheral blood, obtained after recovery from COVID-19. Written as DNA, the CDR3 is TGTGCCAGCAGCCAAGAAAGGACGGTTATCTCCCAGCATTTT. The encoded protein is CASSQERTVISQHF.